The 19 T cell receptor beta chains listed next were all sequenced from one sample in a study of control samples from healthy donors and cancer patients. Using immunoSEQ multiplex PCR, the repertoire was profiled, and TCRdb retains in-frame clones only, with some absent. Of about 130,000 clones listed, more than 80% are singletons. The sequencing sample was made of blood. The receptors were sampled from a man aged 40-50 years in good health.

The chain is built from TRBV9 and TRBJ1-2; D call uncertain. CDR1 SGDLS and CDR2 YYNGEE come from the germline V gene. V lost 0 bases to trimming and J lost 4 bases, with 7 bases between them. CDR3 length: 13 amino acids. This CDR3 is CASSVGGAYGYTF. Written as DNA, the CDR3 is TGTGCCAGCAGCGTAGGGGGAGCCTATGGCTACACCTTC.

The chain recombines TRBV19 with TRBJ2-2; D not certain. V was shortened by 4 bases and J by 7 bases, with 13 bases between the two germline ends. The germline CDR1 and CDR2 sequences are LNHDA and SQIVND (reference sequence). This CDR3 has 14 residues. The chain's CDR3 is CASSRAFGYGELFF. CDR3 sequence (DNA): TGTGCCAGTAGTAGGGCCTTCGGTTACGGGGAGCTGTTTTTT.

The J gene is TRBJ1-5, the V gene TRBV15; D not certain. Germline V gene lookup returns CDR1 LNHNV and CDR2 YYDKDF (reference sequence). V was shortened by 4 bases and J by 0 bases, with 4 bases between the two germline ends. The CDR3 consists of 13 residues. The CDR3 DNA reads TGTGCCACCAGCATGAATAGCAATCAGCCCCAGCATTTT. This codes for CATSMNSNQPQHF. The full variable domain, its missing parts supplied by reference TRBV15 and TRBJ1-5, is DAMVIQNPRYQVTQFGKPVTLSCSQTLNHNVMYWYQQKSSQAPKLLFHYYDKDFNNEADTPDNFQSRRPNTSFCFLDIRSPGLGDTAMYLCATSMNSNQPQHFGDGTRLSIL.

The rearrangement links TRBV19 to TRBJ2-2, with D possibly matching TRBD1 (6 bases). Germline CDR1 is LNHDA and CDR2 is SQIVND (reference sequence). The CDR3 sequence is 15 residues long. Trimming took off 6 bases at V and 5 bases at J, with 16 bases between the two ends. CDR3 residues: CASRDGPGETGELFF. The CDR3 DNA reads as TGTGCCAGTAGGGATGGTCCAGGGGAGACCGGGGAGCTGTTTTTT.

The gene calls are TRBV18 and TRBJ1-1; D might be TRBD1 (5 bases). The CDR3 spans 13 residues. CDR1 is KGHSH, CDR2 LQKENI, per germline. The V end lost 6 bases, the J end lost 5 bases, and 13 bases lay between the germline ends. The CDR3 coding sequence is TGTGCCAGCTCGCTCACAAGGGGTACTGAAGCTTTCTTT. It yields the protein CASSLTRGTEAFF.

This rearrangement joins TRBV7-9 to TRBJ2-1, with TRBD1 identical over 8 bases. The V gene end was trimmed by 0 bases and the J gene end by 10 bases; junction bases not matched to a gene: 8. There are 15 residues in the CDR3. CDR1 and CDR2 from the germline V gene are SEHNR and FQNEAQ (reference sequence). The CDR3: CASSLAGQGKEEQFF. The CDR3 nucleotides are TGTGCCAGCAGCTTAGCTGGACAGGGAAAGGAGGAGCAGTTCTTC. Using reference TRBV7-9 and TRBJ2-1 for the parts outside the CDR3, the full variable domain is DTGVSQNPRHKITKRGQNVTFRCDPISEHNRLYWYRQTLGQGPEFLTYFQNEAQLEKSRLLSDRFSAERPKGSFSTLEIQRTEQGDSAMYLCASSLAGQGKEEQFFGPGTRLTVL.

This clone was picked up one time. The V and J genes are TRBV6-1 and TRBJ2-7; D gene unclear. CDR3 length equals 14 residues. The V and J ends lost 2 bases and 0 bases respectively, with 8 bases between them. Germline V gene lookup returns CDR1 MNHNS and CDR2 SASEGT. CDR3 sequence: CASSESTVSYEQYF. CDR3 sequence (DNA): TGTGCCAGCAGTGAATCTACAGTCTCCTACGAGCAGTACTTC.

The V and J genes are TRBV2 and TRBJ2-3; D unclear. V dropped 0 bases and J dropped 6 bases, with 10 bases sitting between them. The CDR3 spans 14 residues. The germline V gene has CDR1 SNHLY and CDR2 FYNNEI. CDR3 DNA sequence: TGTGCCAGCAGTGAAGCGGCCGGGTTGGATACGCAGTATTTT. Protein: CASSEAAGLDTQYF.

The rearrangement links TRBV19 to TRBJ1-2; D uncertain. Germline CDR1 is LNHDA and CDR2 is SQIVND (reference sequence). Trimming removed 2 bases from V and 2 bases from J, with 6 bases in between. This CDR3 is 13 amino acids long. CDR3 nucleotide sequence: TGTGCCAGTAGTATAAGTCTGAACTATGGCTACACCTTC. It is translated as CASSISLNYGYTF.

The rearrangement uses TRBV28 and TRBJ1-2, with TRBD1 identical over 9 bases. The CDR3 consists of 16 residues. The germline CDR1 and CDR2 sequences are MDHEN and SYDVKM. J lost 6 bases, V lost 4 bases, and 12 bases had no gene match. CDR3 in DNA: TGTGCCAGCAGTTCCATACAGGGGGCTGAATTAAATGGCTACACCTTC. Amino acids: CASSSIQGAELNGYTF.

V gene TRBV5-1 combines with J gene TRBJ1-1; D remains ambiguous. CDR1 is SGHRS, CDR2 YFSETQ, per germline. This CDR3 comprises 12 residues. Trimming cost V 5 bases and J 7 bases, with 12 bases left between them. CDR3 in amino acids: CASSPEFGEAFF. CDR3 nucleotide sequence: TGCGCCAGCAGTCCGGAATTCGGTGAAGCTTTCTTT. The variable domain in full, with the rest retrieved from reference TRBV5-1 and TRBJ1-1, is KAGVTQTPRYLIKTRGQQVTLSCSPISGHRSVSWYQQTPGQGLQFLFEYFSETQRNKGNFPGRFSGRQFSNSRSEMNVSTLELGDSALYLCASSPEFGEAFFGQGTRLTVV.

This sequence joins TRBV30 and TRBJ2-1; D might be TRBD1 (6 bases). Germline V gives CDR1 GTSNPN, CDR2 SVGIG (reference sequence). CDR3 size: 16 residues. The V end lost 3 bases, the J end lost 4 bases, and 19 bases lay between the germline ends. The CDR3 sequence: CAWRKQSGALYNEQFF. The CDR3 nucleotides are TGTGCCTGGAGAAAACAATCAGGGGCCCTTTACAATGAGCAGTTCTTC.

The V call is TRBV6-5, the J call TRBJ2-7, with D possibly matching TRBD1 (6 bases). V lost 5 bases and J lost 3, with 11 bases in between. Per the germline V gene, CDR1 is MNHEY and CDR2 is SVGAGI. This CDR3 contains 13 residues. The CDR3 here is CASSRGISYEQYF. The CDR3 DNA reads TGTGCCAGCAGTAGGGGGATTAGCTACGAGCAGTACTTC.

Comment on this clone: The sample has other DNA sequences that encode this CDR3 too. This chain uses TRBV11-1 with TRBJ1-1, with a possible D match to TRBD1 (6 bases). Trimming pared 1 base from V and 5 bases from J, leaving 8 bases between. Germline loops: CDR1 SGHAT, CDR2 FQDESV (reference sequence). The CDR3 extends over 13 amino acids. CDR3 bases: TGTGCCAGCAGCTTAGAAGGGGGAACTGAAGCTTTCTTT. Translating gives CASSLEGGTEAFF. Together with reference TRBV11-1 and TRBJ1-1, the CDR3 gives the full variable domain: EAEVAQSPRYKITEKSQAVAFWCDPISGHATLYWYRQILGQGPELLVQFQDESVVDDSQLPKDRFSAERLKGVDSTLKIQPAELGDSAMYLCASSLEGGTEAFFGQGTRLTVV.

This clone has just one count. V is TRBV19 and J is TRBJ1-2; tentative D call: TRBD1 (5 bases). Trimming cost V 9 bases and J 4 bases, with 21 bases left between them. CDR1 LNHDA and CDR2 SQIVND come from the germline V gene (reference sequence). The CDR3 consists of 15 residues. Here the CDR3 DNA reads TGTGCCAGCGCGGACACAGGACGGAAGATCTATGGCTACACCTTC. Protein product: CASADTGRKIYGYTF.

The chain joins TRBV7-2 to TRBJ1-4; TRBD1 matches 9 bases. CDR3 length: 15 amino acids. The V gene's germline CDR1 is SGHTA and CDR2 FQGNSA. V was clipped by 4 bases and J by 6 bases; unmatched bases: 6. The CDR3 sequence: CASSSNRGLDEKLFF. In DNA, the CDR3 is TGTGCCAGCAGCTCTAACAGGGGGCTGGATGAAAAACTGTTTTTT.

This chain connects TRBV5-4 to TRBJ2-5; 11 bases align to TRBD2. CDR3 length equals 15 residues. The germline V gene encodes CDR1 SGHNT and CDR2 YYREEE (reference sequence). With V trimmed by 4 bases and J by 5 bases, 7 bases remained unmatched. For the CDR3, the DNA is TGTGCCAGCAGCGGAAGACTAGCGGGGCAGGAGACCCAGTACTTC. It codes for CASSGRLAGQETQYF.

The chain links TRBV2 to TRBJ2-7, with TRBD1 matching over 8 bases. CDR1 and CDR2 (germline): SNHLY, FYNNEI. The CDR3 spans 12 residues. V dropped 6 bases and J dropped 7; count of bases not matched to a gene: 5. This CDR3 reads CASRRQGFEQYF. Here the CDR3 DNA reads TGTGCCAGCAGACGACAGGGGTTTGAGCAGTACTTC. The whole variable domain, remainder taken from reference TRBV2 and TRBJ2-7, is EPEVTQTPSHQVTQMGQEVILRCVPISNHLYFYWYRQILGQKVEFLVSFYNNEISEKSEIFDDQFSVERPDGSNFTLKIRSTKLEDSAMYFCASRRQGFEQYFGPGTRLTVT.

This chain connects TRBV4-1 to TRBJ2-7; no clear D gene. With 1 base removed from V and 5 bases from J, the gap between germline ends came to 15 bases. Germline V gene sequence: CDR1 MGHRA, CDR2 YSYEKL. There are 15 residues in the CDR3. The DNA for the CDR3 is TGCGCCAGCAGCCAAGTAGGAGACGGAACTCACGAGCAGTACTTC. Protein product: CASSQVGDGTHEQYF.